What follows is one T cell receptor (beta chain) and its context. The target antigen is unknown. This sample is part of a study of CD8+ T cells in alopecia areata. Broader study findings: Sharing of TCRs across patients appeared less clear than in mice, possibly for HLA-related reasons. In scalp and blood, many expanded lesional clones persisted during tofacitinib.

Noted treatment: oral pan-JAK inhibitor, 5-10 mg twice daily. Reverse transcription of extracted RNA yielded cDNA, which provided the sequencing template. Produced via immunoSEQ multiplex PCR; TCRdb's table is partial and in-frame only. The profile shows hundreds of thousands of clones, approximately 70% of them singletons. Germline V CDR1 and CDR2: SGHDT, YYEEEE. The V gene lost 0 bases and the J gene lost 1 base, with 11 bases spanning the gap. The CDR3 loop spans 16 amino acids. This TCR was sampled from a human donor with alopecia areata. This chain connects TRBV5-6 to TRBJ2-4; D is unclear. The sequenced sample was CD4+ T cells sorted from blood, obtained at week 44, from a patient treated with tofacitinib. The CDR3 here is CASSLGPVSAKNIQYF. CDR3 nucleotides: TGTGCCAGCAGCTTGGGACCCGTTAGTGCCAAAAACATTCAGTACTTC.